Given below is one T cell receptor beta chain in context. This specimen belongs to a study of blood T cell repertoires in COVID-19. At the level of the study: Collection of acute and convalescent COVID-19 samples took place in the United States, Italy and Spain. Sample material is recorded as cDNA or gDNA derived from T cells, B-cell-depleted T cells, or PBMCs.

Per the original data handling: Reference gene primers were amplified, and this amplification served to estimate nucleated cell counts. The repertoire was sequenced with immunoSEQ multiplex PCR; TCRdb's copy has only in-frame clones and lacks some. V and J calls plus clone size are reproduced from that table; the DNA served to infer D and trimming. The sample lists about 270,000 clones, 65% to 90% occurring once. The TCR was taken from an older woman with active or convalescent COVID-19. The sequenced material came from peripheral blood.

DNA of the CDR3: TGTGCCAGCAGCGCCCCTCACAGGGAAATCGACAATGAGCAGTTCTTC. Protein: CASSAPHREIDNEQFF. The chain joins TRBV11-2 to TRBJ2-1, with a possible D match to TRBD1 (6 bases). V was trimmed by 5 bases and J by 5 bases, leaving 19 bases between them. The CDR3 covers 16 residues. The germline V gene encodes CDR1 SGHAT and CDR2 FQNNGV.